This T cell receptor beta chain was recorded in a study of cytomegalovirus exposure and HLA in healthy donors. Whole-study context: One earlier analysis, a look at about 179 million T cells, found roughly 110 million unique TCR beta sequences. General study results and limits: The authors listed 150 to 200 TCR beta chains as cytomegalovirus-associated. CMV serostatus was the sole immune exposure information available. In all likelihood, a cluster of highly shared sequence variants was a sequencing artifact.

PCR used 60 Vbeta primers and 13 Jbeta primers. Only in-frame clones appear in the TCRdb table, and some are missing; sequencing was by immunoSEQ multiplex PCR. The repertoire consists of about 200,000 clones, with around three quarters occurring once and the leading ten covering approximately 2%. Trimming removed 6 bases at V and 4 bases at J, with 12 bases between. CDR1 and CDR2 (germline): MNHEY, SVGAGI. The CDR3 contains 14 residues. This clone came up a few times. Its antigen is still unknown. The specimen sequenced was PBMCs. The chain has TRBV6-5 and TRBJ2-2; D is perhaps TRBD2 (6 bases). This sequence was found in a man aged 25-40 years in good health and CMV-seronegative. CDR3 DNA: TGTGCCAGCAGCGGACTAATCAGCACCGGGGAGCTGTTTTTT. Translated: CASSGLISTGELFF.